The 29 T cell receptor beta chains presented below share a single source sample, sequenced in a study of control samples from healthy donors and cancer patients. The repertoire was sequenced with immunoSEQ multiplex PCR; TCRdb's copy has only in-frame clones and lacks some. The profile covers fewer than 60,000 clones, with 65% to 90% appearing a single time and about 2.7% taken by the ten largest. Sequenced material: PBMCs. Receptors were obtained from a woman between 50 and 59 years old with lung cancer.

The rearrangement joins TRBV28 to TRBJ1-2; D call uncertain. This CDR3 has 11 residues. The V gene's germline CDR1 is MDHEN and CDR2 SYDVKM. Trimming shortened V by 8 bases and J by 2 bases, and 6 bases separated the two germline ends. The CDR3: CASGGNYGYTF. In nucleotides, the CDR3 is TGTGCCAGCGGAGGGAACTATGGCTACACCTTC.

The CDR3 loop reads CASGEGEARGNTIYF. As DNA, the CDR3 is TGTGCCAGCGGAGAAGGTGAGGCGCGAGGAAACACCATATATTTT. The V gene is TRBV25-1, the J gene TRBJ1-3; D gene ambiguous. Germline V lookup: CDR1 MGHDK, CDR2 SYGVNS. Between the trimmed V and J ends, which lost 8 bases and 4 bases, there was a span of 18 bases. The CDR3 contains 15 residues.

The J gene is TRBJ2-7, the V gene TRBV6-1; D gene uncertain. This CDR3 spans 12 amino acids. Trimming shortened V by 3 bases and J by 3 bases, and 6 bases separated the two germline ends. Germline loops: CDR1 MNHNS, CDR2 SASEGT. The CDR3 region has the DNA TGTGCCAGCAGTGAGGAATTCTACGAGCAGTACTTC. Encoded protein: CASSEEFYEQYF.

CDR3 in amino acids: CASSGTAAYGYTF. The CDR3 DNA is TGTGCCTCTTCCGGGACAGCCGCATATGGCTACACCTTC. This sequence joins TRBV30 and TRBJ1-2, with 7 bases fitting TRBD1. Looked up from germline, CDR1 is GTSNPN and CDR2 is SVGIG (reference sequence). The CDR3 is 13 residues long. After removal of 7 bases from V and 5 bases from J, the junction contained 10 bases not matched to a gene.

The J gene is TRBJ1-4, the V gene TRBV4-1; D might be TRBD1 (6 bases). V lost 0 bases and J 2 bases, leaving 7 bases between the germline ends. The germline V gene has CDR1 MGHRA and CDR2 YSYEKL. The CDR3 runs 15 residues. CDR3 amino acids: CASSQDRGTNEKLFF. CDR3 DNA: TGCGCCAGCAGCCAAGATAGGGGGACTAATGAAAAACTGTTTTTT.

The genes are TRBV6-5 and TRBJ2-2; tentatively, D is TRBD1 (6 bases). The CDR3 covers 15 residues. The germline CDR1 and CDR2 sequences are MNHEY and SVGAGI. The V end was cut by 2 bases, the J end by 2 bases, with 9 bases between. The CDR3, as DNA: TGTGCCAGCAGTTACCGGACAGTCAACACCGGGGAGCTGTTTTTT. It specifies CASSYRTVNTGELFF.

The V gene is TRBV9, the J gene TRBJ1-1; D gene unclear. Trimming shortened V by 0 bases and J by 2 bases, and 14 bases separated the two germline ends. Germline V lookup: CDR1 SGDLS, CDR2 YYNGEE. This CDR3 contains 16 residues. In DNA form, the CDR3 reads TGTGCCAGCAGCGTAGCTGGGGTCTCCCTAAACACTGAAGCTTTCTTT. This encodes CASSVAGVSLNTEAFF.

This clone appeared a few times. This rearrangement joins TRBV6-2 or TRBV6-3 to TRBJ2-1; 10 nucleotides match TRBD1. Germline values: CDR1 MNHEY, CDR2 SVGEGT. J lost 4 bases, V lost 4 bases, and 4 bases had no gene match. The CDR3 runs 15 residues. Here the CDR3 reads CASSLTGGSYNEQFF. The CDR3, as DNA: TGTGCCAGCAGTTTGACAGGGGGCTCGTACAATGAGCAGTTCTTC.

This clone was recorded once. The chain combines TRBV7-9 with TRBJ1-1, with D maybe TRBD1 (5 bases). The germline V and J ends were trimmed by 9 bases and 1 base, with 9 bases remaining between them. Per the germline V gene, CDR1 is SEHNR and CDR2 is FQNEAQ (reference sequence). The CDR3 is made up of 12 amino acids. The CDR3 DNA reads TGTGCCAGTTTAACAGGGAACACTGAAGCTTTCTTT. Its protein is CASLTGNTEAFF.

This sequence joins TRBV6-2 or TRBV6-3 and TRBJ2-7; D is undetermined. CDR3 length: 14 residues. Germline CDR1 MNHEY, CDR2 SVGEGT. V was cut by 0 bases and J by 6 bases, with 12 bases left in between. The CDR3 is CASSYSSGFTEQYF. CDR3 DNA: TGTGCCAGCAGTTACTCGAGTGGGTTCACCGAGCAGTACTTC.

Of note for this clone: One junction end disagrees with the germline gene, perhaps due to a read error. The J gene is TRBJ1-5, the V gene TRBV12-3 or TRBV12-4; a possible D gene is TRBD1 (5 bases). The length of the CDR3 is 12 residues. Written as DNA, the CDR3 is TGTGCCAGCAGCTTAGGGGTAGTGCCCCAGCATTTT. It specifies CASSLGVVPQHF.

The genes are TRBV20-1 and TRBJ2-7, with D perhaps TRBD1 or TRBD2 (5 bases each). The CDR3 runs to 15 residues. V was shortened by 3 bases and J by 2 bases, with 17 bases between the two germline ends. Germline-derived CDR1 and CDR2 are DFQATT and SNEGSKA (reference sequence). CDR3 loop: CSASLPGRDPYEQYF. CDR3 nucleotide sequence: TGCAGTGCTAGTCTGCCCGGCAGGGACCCCTACGAGCAGTACTTC.

The chain links TRBV5-4 to TRBJ2-7; 7 bases line up with TRBD1. The V gene's germline CDR1 is SGHNT and CDR2 YYREEE (reference sequence). The CDR3 sequence is 15 residues long. J was trimmed by 4 bases and V by 4 bases; bases with no gene match: 11. The CDR3 is CASSIGTELYYEQYF. For the CDR3, the DNA is TGTGCCAGCAGCATTGGGACAGAGTTGTATTACGAGCAGTACTTC.

This chain connects TRBV15 to TRBJ2-3, with 7 bases fitting TRBD2. Germline values: CDR1 LNHNV, CDR2 YYDKDF (reference sequence). After removal of 3 bases from V and 7 bases from J, the junction contained 1 base not matched to a gene. The CDR3 has 12 amino acids. The CDR3 coding sequence is TGTGCCACCAGCAGGCGGGAGAATACGCAGTATTTT. It codes for CATSRRENTQYF.

V gene TRBV5-6 combines with J gene TRBJ1-2; 12 bases agree with TRBD1. Unmatched junction bases numbered 5, after V lost 4 bases and J lost 4 bases. This CDR3 region has 15 residues. Germline-derived CDR1 and CDR2 are SGHDT and YYEEEE. CDR3 protein: CASSRDRGRGYGYTF. In nucleotides, the CDR3 is TGTGCCAGCAGCCGGGACAGGGGGCGAGGCTATGGCTACACCTTC.

The chain couples TRBV19 to TRBJ1-3; D is possibly TRBD1 (5 bases). The CDR3 sequence is 18 residues long. Germline assignment: CDR1 LNHDA and CDR2 SQIVND (reference sequence). Trimming left V 7 bases short and J 2 bases short, with 24 bases between. The CDR3 spells CASKEGVNRATAGNTIYF. CDR3 DNA: TGTGCCAGTAAGGAAGGGGTGAATCGGGCAACCGCTGGAAACACCATATATTTT.

The chain links TRBV14 to TRBJ2-2; 10 bases match TRBD1. The germline gives CDR1 SGHDN, CDR2 FVKESK. The CDR3 loop spans 17 amino acids. The trim removed 6 bases at V and 9 bases at J, leaving 16 bases unmatched. The CDR3: CASSPSRDRGRLRELFF. CDR3 DNA: TGTGCCAGCAGTCCGTCCCGGGACAGGGGACGATTACGGGAGCTGTTTTTT. Complete variable domain (other parts from reference TRBV14 and TRBJ2-2): EAGVTQFPSHSVIEKGQTVTLRCDPISGHDNLYWYRRVMGKEIKFLLHFVKESKQDESGMPNNRFLAERTGGTYSTLKVQPAELEDSGVYFCASSPSRDRGRLRELFFGEGSRLTVL.

This clone was seen only a few times. CDR3 sequence: CASSLTGGSSYEQYF. Here the CDR3 DNA reads TGTGCCAGCAGCTTAACGGGCGGGAGCTCCTACGAGCAGTACTTC. The V and J genes are TRBV7-3 and TRBJ2-7; 7 bases map to TRBD2. Looked up from germline, CDR1 is SGHTA and CDR2 is FQGTGA. CDR3 length: 15 residues. Trimming took 0 bases from V and 0 from J; bases not matched to a gene: 2.

CDR3 nucleotides: TGCGCCAGCAGCTTGGCCGGTGCGCGGGGGGGCCAAGAGACCCAGTACTTC. Translation gives CASSLAGARGGQETQYF. The chain employs TRBV5-1 and TRBJ2-5; 9 bases align to TRBD2. V trimming: 0 bases; J trimming: 1 base; junction bases outside the gene matches: 7. Germline V CDR1 and CDR2: SGHRS, YFSETQ. The CDR3 is made up of 17 amino acids.

V usage is TRBV19 and J usage is TRBJ2-2; D possibly corresponds to TRBD1 (5 bases). CDR1 LNHDA and CDR2 SQIVND come from the germline V gene (reference sequence). The CDR3 consists of 13 residues. V shed 6 bases and J shed 4 bases, with 9 bases lying between them. CDR3 protein: CASRKRGTGELFF. The CDR3, as DNA: TGTGCCAGTAGGAAAAGGGGCACCGGGGAGCTGTTTTTT. The variable domain in full, completed from reference TRBV19 and TRBJ2-2, reads DGGITQSPKYLFRKEGQNVTLSCEQNLNHDAMYWYRQDPGQGLRLIYYSQIVNDFQKGDIAEGYSVSREKKESFPLTVTSAQKNPTAFYLCASRKRGTGELFFGEGSRLTVL.

The rearrangement joins TRBV5-8 to TRBJ1-1, with a tentative D call TRBD1 (5 bases). CDR3 length: 16 amino acids. Germline CDR1 and CDR2: SGHTS and YDEGEE. The V end was cut by 0 bases, the J end by 2 bases, with 14 bases between. The CDR3 loop reads CASSLDWGSTNTEAFF. CDR3 nucleotides: TGTGCCAGCAGCTTGGATTGGGGGTCTACCAACACTGAAGCTTTCTTT.

V usage is TRBV19 and J usage is TRBJ2-1, with unresolved D. Trimming took off 6 bases at V and 4 bases at J, with 10 bases between the two ends. Germline V gives CDR1 LNHDA, CDR2 SQIVND (reference sequence). The CDR3 contains 13 residues. In nucleotides, the CDR3 is TGTGCCAGTAGCCTAGGGAATTACAATGAGCAGTTCTTC. Translating it yields CASSLGNYNEQFF. Looking up the rest from reference TRBV19 and TRBJ2-1 gives the full variable domain: DGGITQSPKYLFRKEGQNVTLSCEQNLNHDAMYWYRQDPGQGLRLIYYSQIVNDFQKGDIAEGYSVSREKKESFPLTVTSAQKNPTAFYLCASSLGNYNEQFFGPGTRLTVL.

The genes are TRBV10-2 and TRBJ1-1; D ambiguous. Germline CDR1 WSHSY, CDR2 SAAADI. V was cut by 2 bases and J by 6 bases, with 10 bases left in between. The CDR3 has 13 residues. CDR3 DNA: TGCGCCAGCAGTGAGATGGGGTTCGCTGAAGCTTTCTTT. It specifies CASSEMGFAEAFF.

The chain combines TRBV2 with TRBJ1-6; possibly TRBD1 for D (6 bases). CDR1 and CDR2 from the germline V gene are SNHLY and FYNNEI. The CDR3 covers 13 residues. V lost 4 bases to trimming and J lost 7 bases, with 8 bases between them. For the CDR3, the DNA is TGTGCCAGCAGTGGACAGGAAAATTCACCCCTCCACTTT. This translates into CASSGQENSPLHF. The full variable domain, rest sourced from reference TRBV2 and TRBJ1-6, is EPEVTQTPSHQVTQMGQEVILRCVPISNHLYFYWYRQILGQKVEFLVSFYNNEISEKSEIFDDQFSVERPDGSNFTLKIRSTKLEDSAMYFCASSGQENSPLHFGNGTRLTVT.

The rearrangement uses TRBV6-1 and TRBJ1-6; maybe TRBD1 (5 bases). Trimming pared 2 bases from V and 7 bases from J, leaving 12 bases between. The germline gives CDR1 MNHNS, CDR2 SASEGT. The CDR3 consists of 15 residues. The CDR3 here is CASSELGRENSPLHF. In DNA, the CDR3 is TGTGCCAGCAGTGAACTGGGCAGGGAGAATTCACCCCTCCACTTT.

V gene TRBV5-5 combines with J gene TRBJ1-3; no reliable D call. CDR3 length equals 13 residues. V lost 4 bases and J 0 bases, leaving 5 bases between the germline ends. Germline V lookup: CDR1 SGHKS, CDR2 YYEKEE (reference sequence). The CDR3 here is CASSALSGNTIYF. CDR3 sequence (DNA): TGTGCCAGCAGCGCGCTCTCTGGAAACACCATATATTTT.

J is TRBJ2-3 and V is TRBV24-1; D is uncertain. The CDR3 runs 16 residues. Deletions cut 2 bases from V and 4 bases from J, with 15 bases between. Germline V gene sequence: CDR1 KGHDR, CDR2 SFDVKD. CDR3 region: CATSDSQESVADTQYF. CDR3 in DNA: TGTGCCACCAGTGATTCCCAAGAGTCGGTAGCAGATACGCAGTATTTT.

The chain couples TRBV5-4 to TRBJ2-3; 8 bases line up with TRBD2. CDR1 SGHNT and CDR2 YYREEE come from the germline V gene (reference sequence). The V and J ends lost 1 base and 5 bases, in that order; junction bases with no gene match: 6. The CDR3 runs to 15 residues. CDR3 DNA sequence: TGTGCCAGCAGCTTGTTAGCGGGACCAGAAGATACGCAGTATTTT. Protein product: CASSLLAGPEDTQYF. Full variable domain (rest looked up from reference TRBV5-4 and TRBJ2-3): ETGVTQSPTHLIKTRGQQVTLRCSSQSGHNTVSWYQQALGQGPQFIFQYYREEENGRGNFPPRFSGLQFPNYSSELNVNALELDDSALYLCASSLLAGPEDTQYFGPGTRLTVL.

Points on this clone: It is unclear where the CDR3 begins or ends on the DNA, so no DNA is shown, and the CDR3 is as TCRdb lists it. The chain couples TRBV19 to TRBJ1-2. The germline V gene encodes CDR1 LNHDA and CDR2 SQIVND (reference sequence). The CDR3 sequence runs 15 residues, both termini included. This CDR3 is CASSVGPGRDYGYTF.